A single T cell receptor beta chain is shown here with its context. The source of the sample is a study of control samples from healthy donors and cancer patients. Assay used: immunoSEQ multiplex PCR; TCRdb lists only in-frame clones, some missing. Seen here are 150,000 or so clones, about 90% observed once, and the top ten hold about 1.8%. Per the germline V gene, CDR1 is SQVTM and CDR2 is ANQGSEA. V was clipped by 5 bases and J by 0 bases, with 10 bases between them. There are 14 residues in the CDR3. The sample taken for sequencing was blood. The source of this sequence is a man between 18 and 35 years old in good health. The chain links TRBV29-1 to TRBJ2-2; D might be TRBD1 (6 bases). The CDR3 here is CSVPGEPNTGELFF. The CDR3 DNA follows: TGCAGCGTTCCAGGGGAGCCGAACACCGGGGAGCTGTTTTTT.